Each of the 9 T cell receptor beta chains below was sequenced from the same sample in a study of T cell responses to AZD1222 COVID-19 vaccine. The data were produced by immunoSEQ multiplex PCR, yet TCRdb's version contains in-frame clones alone and is incomplete. Of about 120,000 clones detected, roughly 89% appear once; the ten largest clones hold 7.1%. The sequences come from peripheral blood, collected 28 days after the second AZD1222 dose. Every receptor here comes from an adult who received the AZD1222 COVID-19 vaccine.

This rearrangement joins TRBV6-5 to TRBJ1-2; a possible D gene is TRBD1 (6 bases). Germline loops: CDR1 MNHEY, CDR2 SVGAGI. V was shortened by 6 bases and J by 6 bases, with 17 bases between the two germline ends. The CDR3 spans 14 residues. The CDR3 spells CASRKNHRVDGYTF. The CDR3 bases are TGTGCCAGCAGGAAAAACCACAGGGTGGATGGCTACACCTTC.

V usage is TRBV15 and J usage is TRBJ2-7; no clear D gene. The ends were cut back, 0 bases at V and 1 base at J, with 7 bases in the middle. Germline-derived CDR1 and CDR2 are LNHNV and YYDKDF (reference sequence). CDR3 length equals 14 residues. The CDR3 sequence: CATSRDRKSYEQYF. The CDR3 nucleotides read TGTGCCACCAGCAGAGATCGCAAGTCCTACGAGCAGTACTTC.

This chain joins TRBV10-3 and TRBJ1-5; D is unresolved. The length of the CDR3 is 15 residues. Trimming pared 0 bases from V and 2 bases from J, leaving 8 bases between. Looked up from germline, CDR1 is ENHRY and CDR2 is SYGVKD. CDR3 amino acids: CAISESWEGNQPQHF. DNA of the CDR3: TGTGCCATCAGTGAGTCTTGGGAGGGCAATCAGCCCCAGCATTTT.

This clone was found a few times. The V gene is TRBV18, the J gene TRBJ2-5; 7 bases are a match to TRBD1. V lost 3 bases and J lost 4; bases outside the gene matches: 14. The CDR3 consists of 17 residues. In germline, CDR1 is KGHSH, CDR2 LQKENI. In nucleotides, the CDR3 is TGTGCCAGCTCACCGGGACAGTCGTCTTGGTGGGGAGAGACCCAGTACTTC. Encoded protein: CASSPGQSSWWGETQYF.

This sequence joins TRBV7-3 and TRBJ1-2, with 7 bases fitting TRBD1. CDR3 size: 15 residues. Germline CDR1 and CDR2: SGHTA and FQGTGA. V shed 2 bases, J shed 2 bases, and the junction held 5 bases outside the gene matches. The CDR3 DNA sequence: TGTGCCAGCAGCTTACAGGCAGGGGGGAACTATGGCTACACCTTC. Protein: CASSLQAGGNYGYTF. The full variable domain, rest sourced from reference TRBV7-3 and TRBJ1-2, is GAGVSQTPSNKVTEKGKYVELRCDPISGHTALYWYRQSLGQGPEFLIYFQGTGAADDSGLPNDRFFAVRPEGSVSTLKIQRTERGDSAVYLCASSLQAGGNYGYTFGSGTRLTVV.

The DNA of the CDR3 is TGTGCCAGCAGCTTGGATTCGGGGGCCCAAGAGACCCAGTACTTC. Translating gives CASSLDSGAQETQYF. The J gene is TRBJ2-5, the V gene TRBV5-4; D may match TRBD1 or TRBD2 (6 bases each). The CDR3 has 15 amino acids. Trimming left V 0 bases short and J 1 base short, with 10 bases between. Germline-derived CDR1 and CDR2 are SGHNT and YYREEE (reference sequence). Combining the CDR3 with reference TRBV5-4 and TRBJ2-5 gives the whole variable domain ETGVTQSPTHLIKTRGQQVTLRCSSQSGHNTVSWYQQALGQGPQFIFQYYREEENGRGNFPPRFSGLQFPNYSSELNVNALELDDSALYLCASSLDSGAQETQYFGPGTRLLVL.

This chain links TRBV28 with TRBJ2-7; no definite D call. Germline-derived CDR1 and CDR2 are MDHEN and SYDVKM. The CDR3 sequence is 14 residues long. V shed 5 bases and J shed 1 base, with 12 bases lying between them. DNA of the CDR3: TGTGCCAGCAGTCCCTCCCTGGGATCCTACGAGCAGTACTTC. Translated: CASSPSLGSYEQYF.

As concerns this clone: This sample also contains other DNA sequences that code for the same CDR3. The J gene is TRBJ2-3, the V gene TRBV5-1; D possibly corresponds to TRBD2 (5 bases). CDR1 is SGHRS, CDR2 YFSETQ, per germline. The CDR3 covers 13 residues. Trimming left V 0 bases short and J 3 bases short, with 5 bases between. The CDR3 DNA sequence: TGCGCCAGCAGCTTGGCGGGAACAGATACGCAGTATTTT. Translated: CASSLAGTDTQYF.

The V call is TRBV15, the J call TRBJ1-4; no firm D call. Trimming shortened V by 0 bases and J by 3 bases, and 8 bases separated the two germline ends. The CDR3 totals 15 residues. The V gene's germline CDR1 is LNHNV and CDR2 YYDKDF (reference sequence). Written as DNA, the CDR3 is TGTGCCACCAGCAGAGAATTTATGGCTAATGAAAAACTGTTTTTT. This encodes CATSREFMANEKLFF.